These T cell receptor beta chains were read from a single sample in a study of response to subunit inactivated influenza vaccine. MiXCR, run by TCRdb on the RT-PCR reads, gives a single entry per CDR3 protein. Here the sample spans 650,000 to 800,000 distinct CDR3 sequences, approximately 17% being singletons. This material consisted of PBMCs from blood, taken around 5 days after vaccination. All receptors derive from a man aged 50-59 years who received an inactivated influenza vaccine. Both conserved end residues are part of each CDR3. The order of the fields is J gene, D gene, clone size, V gene, CDR3 protein, CDR3 DNA. A D gene is named only where the DNA matches it firmly. Some rows have no size entry. The others give once, few or many, or a class for an expanded clone.

J gene: TRBJ2-1
D gene: .
clone size: few
V gene: TRBV5-1
CDR3 protein: CASSLDRMGEQFF
CDR3 DNA: TGCGCCAGCAGCTTAGACAGGATGGGTGAGCAGTTCTTC

J gene: TRBJ2-1
D gene: .
clone size: .
V gene: TRBV6-5
CDR3 protein: CASSYSRGAVTYNEQFF
CDR3 DNA: TGTGCCAGCAGTTACTCGAGAGGGGCGGTGACCTACAATGAGCAGTTCTTC

J gene: TRBJ2-1
D gene: TRBD1
clone size: .
V gene: TRBV6-2/TRBV6-3
CDR3 protein: CASRETGVDEQFF
CDR3 DNA: TGTGCCAGCAGGGAGACAGGGGTGGATGAGCAGTTCTTC

J gene: TRBJ2-5
D gene: TRBD2
clone size: once
V gene: TRBV20-1
CDR3 protein: CSVLNRLAGGRETQYF
CDR3 DNA: TGCAGTGTTCTAAACCGACTAGCGGGGGGCAGGGAGACCCAGTACTTC

J gene: TRBJ1-1
D gene: TRBD1
clone size: .
V gene: TRBV7-9
CDR3 protein: CASSSLVGPGGHTEAFF
CDR3 DNA: TGTGCCAGCAGCTCGTTAGTGGGGCCAGGGGGACACACTGAAGCTTTCTTT

J gene: TRBJ1-1
D gene: TRBD1
clone size: .
V gene: TRBV20-1
CDR3 protein: CSPNRGRNTEAFF
CDR3 DNA: TGCAGTCCAAACAGGGGCCGGAACACTGAAGCTTTCTTT

J gene: TRBJ2-1
D gene: .
clone size: .
V gene: TRBV12-3/TRBV12-4
CDR3 protein: CASSLGVVSNEQFF
CDR3 DNA: TGTGCCAGCAGTTTAGGAGTGGTTTCGAATGAGCAGTTCTTC

J gene: TRBJ2-3
D gene: .
clone size: .
V gene: TRBV7-9
CDR3 protein: CASRLQGGSTDTQYF
CDR3 DNA: TGTGCCAGCAGATTACAGGGAGGCAGCACAGATACGCAGTATTTT

J gene: TRBJ2-5
D gene: TRBD1
clone size: many
V gene: TRBV12-3/TRBV12-4
CDR3 protein: CASSHYRGLMETQYF
CDR3 DNA: TGTGCCAGCAGTCACTACAGGGGGTTAATGGAGACCCAGTACTTC

J gene: TRBJ2-5
D gene: .
clone size: few
V gene: TRBV7-2
CDR3 protein: CASSLNFRSGETQYF
CDR3 DNA: TGTGCCAGCAGCTTAAATTTTAGGTCAGGGGAGACCCAGTACTTC

J gene: TRBJ2-2
D gene: .
clone size: .
V gene: TRBV6-1
CDR3 protein: CASSLTSNTGELFF
CDR3 DNA: TGTGCCAGCAGCCTGACTAGTAACACCGGGGAGCTGTTTTTT

J gene: TRBJ2-7
D gene: TRBD1
clone size: .
V gene: TRBV10-3
CDR3 protein: CAISDRRQGNYEQYF
CDR3 DNA: TGTGCCATCAGTGATAGGAGACAGGGCAATTACGAGCAGTACTTC

J gene: TRBJ2-1
D gene: TRBD2
clone size: few
V gene: TRBV11-1
CDR3 protein: CASTSRPRGSSSSYNEQFF
CDR3 DNA: TGTGCCAGCACCTCCCGACCGCGGGGGTCTTCGAGCTCCTACAATGAGCAGTTCTTC

J gene: TRBJ2-5
D gene: .
clone size: .
V gene: TRBV3-1
CDR3 protein: CASSRGWNQETQYF
CDR3 DNA: TGTGCCAGCAGCAGAGGGTGGAACCAAGAGACCCAGTACTTC

J gene: TRBJ2-1
D gene: .
clone size: many
V gene: TRBV20-1
CDR3 protein: CSAPGPYNEQFF
CDR3 DNA: TGCAGTGCCCCAGGGCCCTACAATGAGCAGTTCTTC

J gene: TRBJ1-1
D gene: .
clone size: few
V gene: TRBV6-5
CDR3 protein: CASSYSQGVNTEAFF
CDR3 DNA: TGTGCCAGCAGTTACTCCCAGGGAGTGAACACTGAAGCTTTCTTT